Described below is a single T cell receptor beta chain sequence and its context. V lost 5 bases and J 7 bases, leaving 17 bases between the germline ends. The CDR3 runs to 15 residues. Germline V lookup: CDR1 SGHTA, CDR2 FQGTGA. This sample was taken from a study of blood T cell repertoires in COVID-19. Profiling relied on immunoSEQ multiplex PCR, and the TCRdb table lists in-frame clones only, not all of them. The sample lists about 210,000 clones; around 84% were seen once. Participants spanned ages about 18 to 90 years and resided in roughly 22 US areas. The sample comprised PBMCs or T cells enriched from blood (not recorded which). The chain carries TRBV7-3 and TRBJ1-4; perhaps TRBD1 as D (6 bases). This receptor was taken from a man under 40 with acute COVID-19. The CDR3 loop reads CASSPPGTSAEKLFF. Here the CDR3 DNA reads TGTGCCAGCAGCCCACCTGGGACAAGTGCTGAAAAACTGTTTTTT. Combining the CDR3 with reference TRBV7-3 and TRBJ1-4 gives the whole variable domain GAGVSQTPSNKVTEKGKYVELRCDPISGHTALYWYRQSLGQGPEFLIYFQGTGAADDSGLPNDRFFAVRPEGSVSTLKIQRTERGDSAVYLCASSPPGTSAEKLFFGSGTQLSVL.